A single sample is the source of the 2 T cell receptor beta chains below, sequenced in a study of cytomegalovirus exposure and HLA in healthy donors. PCR was performed using 60 Vbeta and 13 Jbeta primers. Sequencing used immunoSEQ multiplex PCR; TCRdb keeps in-frame clones, though not all of them. The sample lists roughly 130,000 clones, approximately 80% occurring once. Material: PBMCs. These receptors originate from a human donor in good health.

As DNA, the CDR3 is TGTGCCAGCAGTGTGAGTGGTGGCTACACCTTC. The encoded protein is CASSVSGGYTF. The genes are TRBV2 and TRBJ1-2; no definite D call. The CDR3 has 11 residues. V was trimmed by 4 bases and J by 7 bases, leaving 7 bases between them. The germline V gene has CDR1 SNHLY and CDR2 FYNNEI. Complete variable domain (other parts from reference TRBV2 and TRBJ1-2): EPEVTQTPSHQVTQMGQEVILRCVPISNHLYFYWYRQILGQKVEFLVSFYNNEISEKSEIFDDQFSVERPDGSNFTLKIRSTKLEDSAMYFCASSVSGGYTFGSGTRLTVV.

The rearrangement joins TRBV2 to TRBJ1-2; the D is unclear. The CDR3 covers 13 residues. Looked up from germline, CDR1 is SNHLY and CDR2 is FYNNEI. With 2 bases removed from V and 8 bases from J, the gap between germline ends came to 12 bases. Here the CDR3 reads CASSERGTGGYTF. The CDR3 DNA is TGTGCCAGCAGTGAACGGGGTACCGGCGGCTACACCTTC.